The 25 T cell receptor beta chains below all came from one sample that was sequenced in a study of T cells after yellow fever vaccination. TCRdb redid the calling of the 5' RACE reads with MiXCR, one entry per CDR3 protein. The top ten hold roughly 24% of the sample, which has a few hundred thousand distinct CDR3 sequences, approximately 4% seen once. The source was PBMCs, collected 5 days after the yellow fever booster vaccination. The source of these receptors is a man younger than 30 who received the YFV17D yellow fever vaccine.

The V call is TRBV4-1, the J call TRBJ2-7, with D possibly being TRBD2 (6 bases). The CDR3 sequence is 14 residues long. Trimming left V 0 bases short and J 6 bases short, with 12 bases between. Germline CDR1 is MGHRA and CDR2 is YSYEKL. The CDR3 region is CASSQEDYSIEQYF. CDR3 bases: TGCGCCAGCAGCCAAGAGGACTATAGTATCGAGCAGTACTTC.

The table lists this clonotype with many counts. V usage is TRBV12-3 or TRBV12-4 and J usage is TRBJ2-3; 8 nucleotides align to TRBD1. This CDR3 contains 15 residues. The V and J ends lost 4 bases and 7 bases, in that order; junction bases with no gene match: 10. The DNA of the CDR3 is TGTGCCAGCAGTTCGGACAGGGAGGCGCCTTATACGCAGTATTTT. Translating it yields CASSSDREAPYTQYF.

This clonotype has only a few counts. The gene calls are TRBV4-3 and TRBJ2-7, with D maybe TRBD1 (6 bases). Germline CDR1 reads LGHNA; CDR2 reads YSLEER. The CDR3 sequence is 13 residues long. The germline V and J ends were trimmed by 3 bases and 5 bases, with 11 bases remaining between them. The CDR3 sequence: CASSQVQGDEQYV. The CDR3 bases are TGCGCCAGCAGCCAGGTACAGGGAGACGAGCAGTACGTC.

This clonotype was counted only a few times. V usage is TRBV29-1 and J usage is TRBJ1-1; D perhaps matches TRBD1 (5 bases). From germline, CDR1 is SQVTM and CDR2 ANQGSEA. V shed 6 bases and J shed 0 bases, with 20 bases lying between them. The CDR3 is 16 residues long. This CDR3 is CSVWLRGKLMNTEAFF. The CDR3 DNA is TGCAGCGTGTGGTTAAGGGGTAAGCTGATGAACACTGAAGCTTTCTTT.

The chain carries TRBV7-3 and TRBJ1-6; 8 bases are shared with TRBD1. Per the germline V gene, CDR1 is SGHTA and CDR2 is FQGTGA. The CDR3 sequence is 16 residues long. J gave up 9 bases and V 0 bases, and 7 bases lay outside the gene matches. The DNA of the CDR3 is TGTGCCAGCAGCTTAACAAACAGGGGGGCAGGTTCACCCCTCCACTTT. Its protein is CASSLTNRGAGSPLHF.

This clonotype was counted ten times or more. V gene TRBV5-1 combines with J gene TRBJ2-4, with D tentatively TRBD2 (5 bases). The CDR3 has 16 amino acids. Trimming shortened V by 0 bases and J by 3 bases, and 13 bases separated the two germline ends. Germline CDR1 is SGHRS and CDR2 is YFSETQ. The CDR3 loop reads CASSLVVRGSKNIQYF. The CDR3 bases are TGCGCCAGCAGCTTGGTAGTTCGGGGTAGCAAAAACATTCAGTACTTC.

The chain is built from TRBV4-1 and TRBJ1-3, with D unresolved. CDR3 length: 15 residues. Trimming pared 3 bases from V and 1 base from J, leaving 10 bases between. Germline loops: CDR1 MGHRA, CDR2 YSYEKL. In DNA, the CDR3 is TGCGCCAGCAGCCAGGCTCCGGGGTCTGGAAACACCATATATTTT. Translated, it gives CASSQAPGSGNTIYF.

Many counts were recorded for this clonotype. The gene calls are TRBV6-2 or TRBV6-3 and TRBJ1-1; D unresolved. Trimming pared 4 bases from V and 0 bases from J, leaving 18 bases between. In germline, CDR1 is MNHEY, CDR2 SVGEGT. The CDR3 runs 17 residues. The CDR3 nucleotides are TGTGCCAGCAGTTCCCTAAAGGGTTCTTTTATGAACACTGAAGCTTTCTTT. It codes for CASSSLKGSFMNTEAFF.

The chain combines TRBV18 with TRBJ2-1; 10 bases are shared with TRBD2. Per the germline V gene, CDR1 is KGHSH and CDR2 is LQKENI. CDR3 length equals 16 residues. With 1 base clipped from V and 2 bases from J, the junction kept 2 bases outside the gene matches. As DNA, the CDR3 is TGTGCCAGCTCACCACTGAGCGGGGGGGCCTACAATGAGCAGTTCTTC. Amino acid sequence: CASSPLSGGAYNEQFF.

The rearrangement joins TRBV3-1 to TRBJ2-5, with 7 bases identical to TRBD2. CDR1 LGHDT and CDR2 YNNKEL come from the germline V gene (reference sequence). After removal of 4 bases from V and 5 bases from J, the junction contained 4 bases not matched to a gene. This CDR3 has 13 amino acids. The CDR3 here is CASSLGGMETQYF. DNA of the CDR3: TGTGCCAGCAGCCTCGGGGGGATGGAGACCCAGTACTTC.

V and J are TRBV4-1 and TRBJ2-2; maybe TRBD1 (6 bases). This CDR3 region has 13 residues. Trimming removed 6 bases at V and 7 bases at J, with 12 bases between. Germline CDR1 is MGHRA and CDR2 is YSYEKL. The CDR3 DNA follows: TGCGCCAGCAGTGCAGGGGCCGGCGGGGAGCTGTTTTTT. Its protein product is CASSAGAGGELFF.

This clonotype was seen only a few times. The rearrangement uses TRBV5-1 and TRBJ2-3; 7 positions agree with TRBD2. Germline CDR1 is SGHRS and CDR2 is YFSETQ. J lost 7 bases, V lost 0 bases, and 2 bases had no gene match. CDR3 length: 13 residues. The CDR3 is CASSLGAGNTQYF. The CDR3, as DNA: TGCGCCAGCAGCTTGGGAGCGGGGAATACGCAGTATTTT.

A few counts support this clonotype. The CDR3, as DNA: TGCGCCAGCAGCGTTTTCCAAGAGACCCAGTACTTC. Its protein product is CASSVFQETQYF. This rearrangement joins TRBV5-1 to TRBJ2-5; D ambiguous. This CDR3 spans 12 amino acids. Germline assignment: CDR1 SGHRS and CDR2 YFSETQ. The V gene lost 4 bases and the J gene lost 1 base, with 5 bases spanning the gap.

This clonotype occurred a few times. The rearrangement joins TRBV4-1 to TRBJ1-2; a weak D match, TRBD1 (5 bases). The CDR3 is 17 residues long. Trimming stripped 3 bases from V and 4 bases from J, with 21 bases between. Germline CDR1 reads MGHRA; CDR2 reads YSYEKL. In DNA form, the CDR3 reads TGCGCCAGCAGCCAGGCCCGTGGGGGTTCTTACGGCTATGGCTACACCTTC. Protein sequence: CASSQARGGSYGYGYTF.

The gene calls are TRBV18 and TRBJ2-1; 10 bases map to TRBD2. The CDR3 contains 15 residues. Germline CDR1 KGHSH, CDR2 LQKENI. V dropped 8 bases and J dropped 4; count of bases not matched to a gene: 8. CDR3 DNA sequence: TGTGCCAGCGGCCCAAGCGGGGGGGAGTACAATGAGCAGTTCTTC. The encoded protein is CASGPSGGEYNEQFF.

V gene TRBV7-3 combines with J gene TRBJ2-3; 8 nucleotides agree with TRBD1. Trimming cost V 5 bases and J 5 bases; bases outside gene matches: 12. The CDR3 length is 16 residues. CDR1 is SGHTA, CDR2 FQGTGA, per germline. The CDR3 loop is CASSDLPGQGLDTQYF. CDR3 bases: TGTGCCAGCAGCGATCTTCCCGGACAGGGATTAGATACGCAGTATTTT.

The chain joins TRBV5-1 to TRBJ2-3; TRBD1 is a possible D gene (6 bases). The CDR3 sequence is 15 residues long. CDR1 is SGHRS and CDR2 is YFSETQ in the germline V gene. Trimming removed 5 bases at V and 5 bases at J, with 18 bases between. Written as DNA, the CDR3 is TGCGCCAGCAGGGAAGGGGACATTGCGGGAGATACGCAGTATTTT. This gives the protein CASREGDIAGDTQYF.

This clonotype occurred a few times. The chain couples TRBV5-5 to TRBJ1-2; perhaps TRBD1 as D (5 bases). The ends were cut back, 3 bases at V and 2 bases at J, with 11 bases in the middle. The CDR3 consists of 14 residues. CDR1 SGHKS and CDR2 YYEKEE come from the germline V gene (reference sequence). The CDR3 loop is CASSSTPGNYGYTF. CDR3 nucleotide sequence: TGTGCCAGCAGCTCCACTCCAGGGAACTATGGCTACACCTTC.

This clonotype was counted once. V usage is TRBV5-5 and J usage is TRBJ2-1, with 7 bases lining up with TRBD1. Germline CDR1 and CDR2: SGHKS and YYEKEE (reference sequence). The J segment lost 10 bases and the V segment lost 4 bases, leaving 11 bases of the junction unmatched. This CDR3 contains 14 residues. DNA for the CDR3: TGTGCCAGCAGCCCGCCCCACGGACAGGAGGAGCAGTTCTTC. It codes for CASSPPHGQEEQFF.

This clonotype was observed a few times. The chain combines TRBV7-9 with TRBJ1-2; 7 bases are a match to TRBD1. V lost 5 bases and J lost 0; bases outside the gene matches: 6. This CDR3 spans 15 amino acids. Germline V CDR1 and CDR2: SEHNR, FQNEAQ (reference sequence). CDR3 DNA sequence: TGTGCCAGCAGCCTCGGACAGGCAACTAACTATGGCTACACCTTC. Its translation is CASSLGQATNYGYTF.

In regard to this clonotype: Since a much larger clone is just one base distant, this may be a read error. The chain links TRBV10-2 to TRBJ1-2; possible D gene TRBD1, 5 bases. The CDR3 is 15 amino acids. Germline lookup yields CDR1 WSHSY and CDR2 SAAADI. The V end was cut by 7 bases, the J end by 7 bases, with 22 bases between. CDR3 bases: TGCGCCAGCACTGGCCCGATCGGGACTCTAGGTGGCTACACCTTC. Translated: CASTGPIGTLGGYTF.

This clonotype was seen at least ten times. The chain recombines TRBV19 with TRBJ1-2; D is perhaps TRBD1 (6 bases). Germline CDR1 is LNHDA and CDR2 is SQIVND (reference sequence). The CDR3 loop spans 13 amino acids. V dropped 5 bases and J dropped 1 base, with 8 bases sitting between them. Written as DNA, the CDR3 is TGTGCCAGTAGTTACAGGGTTAACTATGGCTACACCTTC. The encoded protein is CASSYRVNYGYTF.

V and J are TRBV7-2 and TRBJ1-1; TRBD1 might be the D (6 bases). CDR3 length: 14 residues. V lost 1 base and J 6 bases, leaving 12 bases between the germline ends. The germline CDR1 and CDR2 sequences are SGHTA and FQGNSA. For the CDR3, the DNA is TGTGCCAGCAGCTTAGGGGGGGCAGGGTCTGAAGCTTTCTTT. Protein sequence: CASSLGGAGSEAFF.

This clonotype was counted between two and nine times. In DNA form, the CDR3 reads TGTGCCAGCTCACCAGTCTTAGGGGAGGGAGCTTTCTTT. This codes for CASSPVLGEGAFF. The J gene is TRBJ1-1, the V gene TRBV18, with D perhaps matching TRBD1 (5 bases). CDR1 KGHSH and CDR2 LQKENI come from the germline V gene. V lost 2 bases, J lost 10 bases, and 14 bases lay in between. The CDR3 contains 13 residues.

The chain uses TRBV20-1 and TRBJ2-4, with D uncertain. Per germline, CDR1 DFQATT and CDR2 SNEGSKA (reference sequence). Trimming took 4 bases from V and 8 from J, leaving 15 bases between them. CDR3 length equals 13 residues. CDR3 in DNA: TGCAGTGCTACTCCTGGGGATTGGGACATTCAGTACTTC. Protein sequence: CSATPGDWDIQYF.